This entry lists 26 T cell receptor beta chains sequenced from one sample in a study of response to subunit inactivated influenza vaccine. TCRdb redid the calling of the RT-PCR reads with MiXCR, one entry per CDR3 protein. The sample lists around 480,000 distinct CDR3 sequences; about 15% were seen once. This specimen consisted of CD4+ T cells sorted from PBMCs, obtained about 24 months after vaccination. The receptor source for this set is a man between 50 and 75 years old who received an inactivated influenza vaccine.

This clonotype has ten or more counts. The chain uses TRBV20-1 and TRBJ2-7; D perhaps matches TRBD1 (7 bases). Deletions cut 5 bases from V and 3 bases from J, with 26 bases between. CDR1 DFQATT and CDR2 SNEGSKA come from the germline V gene (reference sequence). The CDR3 length is 17 residues. The CDR3 DNA reads TGCAGTGCTGTCGGGACAGAGGTAGGGGGGAAAATCTACGAGCAGTACTTC. Translating it yields CSAVGTEVGGKIYEQYF.

This clonotype has more than one count but fewer than ten. The CDR3 loop reads CASSPDTLGSTDTQYF. For the CDR3, the DNA is TGTGCCAGCAGTCCGGACACCCTTGGCAGCACAGATACGCAGTATTTT. V gene TRBV12-3 or TRBV12-4 combines with J gene TRBJ2-3; maybe TRBD1 (5 bases). The CDR3 runs to 16 residues. Trimming shortened V by 5 bases and J by 0 bases, and 15 bases separated the two germline ends.

V gene TRBV5-1 combines with J gene TRBJ2-4, with 10 bases identical to TRBD1. The CDR3 sequence is 16 residues long. The trim removed 0 bases at V and 0 bases at J, leaving 0 bases unmatched. Germline V lookup: CDR1 SGHRS, CDR2 YFSETQ. In DNA, the CDR3 is TGCGCCAGCAGCTTGGGGACAGGGGGAGCCAAAAACATTCAGTACTTC. Its translation is CASSLGTGGAKNIQYF.

The chain joins TRBV21-1 to TRBJ2-7; TRBD2 is taken as the D call from the table, unchecked against the DNA. TRBV21-1 is a recognized pseudogene. The CDR3 is made up of 18 amino acids. CDR3 sequence (DNA): TGTGCCAGCAGCAATTCGGGACTAGCGAGAGAGGGAACCTACGAGCAGTACTTC. Translated: CASSNSGLAREGTYEQYF.

This chain connects TRBV4-2 to TRBJ1-2, with TRBD1 matching 8 bases. J gave up 0 bases and V 2 bases, and 5 bases lay outside the gene matches. This CDR3 region has 16 residues. Germline V lookup: CDR1 LGHNA, CDR2 YNFKEQ. CDR3 in amino acids: CASSQPLTGANYGYTF. The CDR3 region has the DNA TGTGCCAGCAGCCAACCCCTGACAGGGGCTAACTATGGCTACACCTTC.

The J gene is TRBJ2-7, the V gene TRBV14; the match to TRBD1 covers 9 bases. Germline trimming cut 11 bases from V and 1 base from J; bases unmatched to any gene: 12. Germline assignment: CDR1 SGHDN and CDR2 FVKESK. The CDR3 has 15 amino acids. CDR3 sequence reads: CAGNPKGQGSYEQYF. In nucleotides, the CDR3 is TGTGCCGGAAACCCAAAGGGACAGGGATCCTACGAGCAGTACTTC. Using reference TRBV14 and TRBJ2-7 for the parts outside the CDR3, the full variable domain is EAGVTQFPSHSVIEKGQTVTLRCDPISGHDNLYWYRRVMGKEIKFLLHFVKESKQDESGMPNNRFLAERTGGTYSTLKVQPAELEDSGVYFCAGNPKGQGSYEQYFGPGTRLTVT.

The sample holds a few counts of this clonotype. The chain carries TRBV28 and TRBJ1-6, with 8 bases that match TRBD1. Looked up from germline, CDR1 is MDHEN and CDR2 is SYDVKM. The length of the CDR3 is 15 residues. Losses at the gene ends were 5 bases for V and 7 bases for J; bases not matched to a gene: 7. The CDR3 coding sequence is TGTGCCAGCAGTAGAACAGGGGGAGGCAATTCACCCCTCCACTTT. It is translated as CASSRTGGGNSPLHF.

The CDR3 nucleotides read TGTGCCAGCAGTTCCGCGAGCGGGGGGGCCTTTACGCAGTATTTT. Its protein is CASSSASGGAFTQYF. The chain uses TRBV28 and TRBJ2-3; 10 nucleotides agree with TRBD2. V shed 4 bases, J shed 8 bases, and the junction held 9 bases outside the gene matches. This CDR3 comprises 15 residues. CDR1 MDHEN and CDR2 SYDVKM come from the germline V gene.

In regard to this clonotype: One junction end disagrees with the germline gene, perhaps due to a read error. The V and J genes are TRBV12-3 or TRBV12-4 and TRBJ1-5; no reliable D call. The CDR3 length is 17 residues. The CDR3 DNA follows: TGTGCCATCAGTTTAGCGTCCGGTGGAGGCGGCAATCAGCCCCAGCATTTT. It encodes CAISLASGGGGNQPQHF.

The J gene is TRBJ2-1, the V gene TRBV24-1, with 11 bases matching TRBD2. Per the germline V gene, CDR1 is KGHDR and CDR2 is SFDVKD. The junction had 2 bases not matched to a gene; V was cut back by 2 bases and J by 6 bases. CDR3 length: 15 amino acids. The CDR3 DNA reads TGTGCCACCAGTGATTCCCTAGCGGGGGGCAATGAGCAGTTCTTC. Protein: CATSDSLAGGNEQFF.

The chain is built from TRBV7-6 and TRBJ1-1, with D possibly TRBD1 on 5 matching bases. V was shortened by 5 bases and J by 9 bases, with 16 bases between the two germline ends. The CDR3 totals 13 residues. In germline, CDR1 is SGHVS, CDR2 FNYEAQ. CDR3 in DNA: TGTGCCAGCAGCCCGGGGCCCGGGACCAAAGCTTTCTTT. As protein: CASSPGPGTKAFF.

The genes are TRBV5-1 and TRBJ2-4; D might be TRBD1 (6 bases). The CDR3 sequence is 16 residues long. The V gene's germline CDR1 is SGHRS and CDR2 YFSETQ. Trimming left V 4 bases short and J 3 bases short, with 17 bases between. The CDR3 DNA reads TGCGCCAGCAGCGGCGGGCAGGGGCGAGACAAAAACATTCAGTACTTC. As protein: CASSGGQGRDKNIQYF.

This clonotype came up many times. The chain has TRBV12-3 or TRBV12-4 and TRBJ1-1; weak D call: TRBD1 (5 bases). Trimming pared 6 bases from V and 5 bases from J, leaving 25 bases between. This CDR3 is 17 amino acids long. The CDR3 nucleotides read TGTGCCAGCAGCCAGGAAGTGGCAGGGCCCACGGGGACTGAAGCTTTCTTT. This codes for CASSQEVAGPTGTEAFF.

The chain links TRBV7-2 to TRBJ1-1; weak D call: TRBD1 (6 bases). The ends were cut back, 5 bases at V and 5 bases at J, with 9 bases in the middle. Germline CDR1 reads SGHTA; CDR2 reads FQGNSA. This CDR3 is built from 12 residues. CDR3 nucleotide sequence: TGTGCCAGCAGCAACAGGGTTACTGAAGCTTTCTTT. Protein sequence: CASSNRVTEAFF.

As to this clonotype: The junction does not match germline at one end; this may be a read error. The V gene is TRBV25-1, the J gene TRBJ2-2; D may be TRBD2 (5 bases). In germline, CDR1 is MGHDK, CDR2 SYGVNS. The CDR3 is 13 amino acids. DNA of the CDR3: TGTGCCAGCAGTGAATATAATACCGGGGAGCTGCTTTTT. It codes for CASSEYNTGELLF. Full variable domain (missing parts from reference TRBV25-1 and TRBJ2-2): EADIYQTPRYLVIGTGKKITLECSQTMGHDKMYWYQQDPGMELHLIHYSYGVNSTEKGDLSSESTVSRIRTEHFPLTLESARPSHTSQYLCASSEYNTGELLFGEGSRLTVL.

This clonotype was seen only a few times. V gene TRBV20-1 combines with J gene TRBJ2-5, with D unresolved. Trimming pared 0 bases from V and 0 bases from J, leaving 5 bases between. The germline V gene encodes CDR1 DFQATT and CDR2 SNEGSKA (reference sequence). CDR3 length: 13 amino acids. The CDR3 nucleotides read TGCAGTGCTAGAGATATCAACCAAGAGACCCAGTACTTC. Translation gives CSARDINQETQYF.

This clonotype has only a few counts. This sequence joins TRBV2 and TRBJ2-1; D gene unclear. This CDR3 is 11 amino acids long. Trimming left V 5 bases short and J 6 bases short, with 5 bases between. Germline V gene sequence: CDR1 SNHLY, CDR2 FYNNEI. As DNA, the CDR3 is TGTGCCAGCAGTCAGACCAATGAGCAGTTCTTC. This codes for CASSQTNEQFF.

This clonotype was seen a few times. The chain combines TRBV12-3 or TRBV12-4 with TRBJ1-5; D remains unclear. Deletions cut 9 bases from V and 3 bases from J, with 12 bases between. The CDR3 runs to 13 residues. This chain's CDR3 is CASSFSYNQPQHF. CDR3 sequence (DNA): TGTGCCAGTTCGTTTAGTTACAATCAGCCCCAGCATTTT.

This clonotype was counted only a few times. The chain carries TRBV20-1 and TRBJ2-2; 10 bases map to TRBD2. Germline CDR1 is DFQATT and CDR2 is SNEGSKA (reference sequence). With 2 bases clipped from V and 6 bases from J, the junction kept 6 bases outside the gene matches. The CDR3 extends over 15 amino acids. CDR3 in DNA: TGCAGTGCTAGATATGGGACTAGCGTGGCCGGGGAGCTGTTTTTT. This translates into CSARYGTSVAGELFF.

This clonotype has only a few counts. The chain combines TRBV6-2 or TRBV6-3 with TRBJ1-6, with a tentative D call TRBD1 (5 bases). CDR1 MNHEY and CDR2 SVGEGT come from the germline V gene. This CDR3 region has 15 residues. The V end lost 0 bases, the J end lost 9 bases, and 12 bases lay between the germline ends. CDR3 sequence reads: CASSYSRQGGSPLHF. The CDR3 coding sequence is TGTGCCAGCAGTTACTCTCGCCAGGGAGGTTCACCCCTCCACTTT.

The rearrangement joins TRBV14 to TRBJ2-1; 9 bases are a match to TRBD2. With V trimmed by 4 bases and J by 10 bases, 14 bases remained unmatched. The V gene's germline CDR1 is SGHDN and CDR2 FVKESK. The length of the CDR3 is 16 residues. In DNA form, the CDR3 reads TGTGCCAGCAGCCGCCCCGGGTGGGTAGCGGGGGCCGAGCAGTTCTTC. Translated, it gives CASSRPGWVAGAEQFF.

This clonotype has a handful of counts. This chain uses TRBV15 with TRBJ1-5, with D possibly matching TRBD1 (5 bases). Per germline, CDR1 LNHNV and CDR2 YYDKDF (reference sequence). The CDR3 loop spans 14 amino acids. Trimming cost V 1 base and J 6 bases, with 10 bases left between them. The CDR3 loop is CATSRVGGFQPQHF. CDR3 bases: TGTGCCACCAGCAGAGTGGGGGGTTTTCAGCCCCAGCATTTT.

The chain couples TRBV10-3 to TRBJ1-6; D is unclear. The CDR3 runs 17 residues. V gave up 3 bases and J gave up 7 bases, with 19 bases separating them. The V gene's germline CDR1 is ENHRY and CDR2 SYGVKD. CDR3 amino acids: CAISDGSLGNGNSPLHF. The CDR3, as DNA: TGTGCCATCAGTGATGGTTCTTTAGGGAACGGAAATTCACCCCTCCACTTT.

The V gene is TRBV6-1, the J gene TRBJ2-3; D remains ambiguous. The germline V gene has CDR1 MNHNS and CDR2 SASEGT. This CDR3 region has 16 residues. Trimming removed 6 bases from V and 2 bases from J, with 18 bases in between. This CDR3 reads CASRGNSGVYTDTQYF. The DNA of the CDR3 is TGTGCCAGCAGGGGGAACAGTGGGGTATACACAGATACGCAGTATTTT.

The rearrangement links TRBV12-3 or TRBV12-4 to TRBJ1-1; D is unresolved. The CDR3 loop spans 14 amino acids. Trimming removed 2 bases at V and 5 bases at J, with 12 bases between. For the CDR3, the DNA is TGTGCCAGCAGTTTAACGCAGGTAGGAACTGAAGCTTTCTTT. As protein: CASSLTQVGTEAFF.

In its sample, this clonotype was seen many times. The rearrangement joins TRBV20-1 to TRBJ2-5; maybe TRBD2 (5 bases). The CDR3 length is 13 residues. V lost 5 bases and J 6 bases, leaving 16 bases between the germline ends. CDR1 is DFQATT, CDR2 SNEGSKA, per germline (reference sequence). The CDR3 region is CSAPRAGVKTQYF. The CDR3, as DNA: TGCAGTGCTCCGAGGGCAGGAGTAAAGACCCAGTACTTC.